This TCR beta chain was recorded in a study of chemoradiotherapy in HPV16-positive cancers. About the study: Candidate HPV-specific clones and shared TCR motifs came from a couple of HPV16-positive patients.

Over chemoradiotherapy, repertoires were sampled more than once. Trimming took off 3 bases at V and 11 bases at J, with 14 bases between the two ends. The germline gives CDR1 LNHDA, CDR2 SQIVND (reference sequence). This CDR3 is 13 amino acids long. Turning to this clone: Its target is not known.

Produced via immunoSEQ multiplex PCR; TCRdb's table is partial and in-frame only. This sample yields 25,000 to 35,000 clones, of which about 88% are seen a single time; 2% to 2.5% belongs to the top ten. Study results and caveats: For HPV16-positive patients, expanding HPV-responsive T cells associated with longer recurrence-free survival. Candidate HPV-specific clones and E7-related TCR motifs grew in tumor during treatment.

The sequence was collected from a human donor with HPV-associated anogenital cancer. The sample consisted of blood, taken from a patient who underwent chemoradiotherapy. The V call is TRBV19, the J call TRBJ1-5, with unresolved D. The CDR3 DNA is TGTGCCAGTAGTATGTATACGGGCAATACCCAGCATTTT. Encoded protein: CASSMYTGNTQHF.